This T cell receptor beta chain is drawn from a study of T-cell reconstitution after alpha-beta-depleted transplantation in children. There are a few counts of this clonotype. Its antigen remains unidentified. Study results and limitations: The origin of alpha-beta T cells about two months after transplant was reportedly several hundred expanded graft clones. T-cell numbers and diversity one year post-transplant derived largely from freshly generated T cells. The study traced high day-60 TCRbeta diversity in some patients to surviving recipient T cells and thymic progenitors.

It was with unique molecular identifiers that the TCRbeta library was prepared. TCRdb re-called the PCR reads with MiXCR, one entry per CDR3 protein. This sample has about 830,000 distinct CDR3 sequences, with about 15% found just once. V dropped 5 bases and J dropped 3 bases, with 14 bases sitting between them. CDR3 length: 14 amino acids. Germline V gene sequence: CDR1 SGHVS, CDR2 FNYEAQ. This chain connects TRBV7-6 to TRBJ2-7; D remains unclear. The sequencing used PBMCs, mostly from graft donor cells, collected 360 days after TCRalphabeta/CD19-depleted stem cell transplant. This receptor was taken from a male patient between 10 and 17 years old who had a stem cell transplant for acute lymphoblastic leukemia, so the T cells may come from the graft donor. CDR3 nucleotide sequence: TGTGCCAGCAGCAAGCAGGCCCTGGGCTACGAGCAGTACTTC. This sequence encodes CASSKQALGYEQYF. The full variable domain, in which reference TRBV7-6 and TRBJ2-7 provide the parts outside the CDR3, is GAGVSQSPRYKVTKRGQDVALRCDPISGHVSLYWYRQALGQGPEFLTYFNYEAQQDKSGLPNDRFSAERPEGSISTLTIQRTEQRDSAMYRCASSKQALGYEQYFGPGTRLTVT.